Shown below are 14 T cell receptor beta chains from a single sample sequenced in a study of control samples from healthy donors and cancer patients (dated by TCRdb to the early 2020s). Receptor libraries were prepared by the immunoSEQ multiplex PCR assay. TCRdb provides this immuneACCESS table in a form limited to in-frame rearrangements. Some clones are lacking; in checked studies, under half of them reflect an unresolved V gene, and why the rest are absent is not known. The sample data list just under 150,000 clones, and 91% of these were observed just once. The top ten clonotypes cover roughly 3.2% of the sample. Input material: blood. The receptors derive from a young man in good health.

V gene TRBV25-1 combines with J gene TRBJ2-3, with a possible D match to TRBD2 (6 bases). Germline V lookup: CDR1 MGHDK, CDR2 SYGVNS. The CDR3 contains 12 residues. Trimming pared 5 bases from V and 13 bases from J, leaving 16 bases between. The CDR3 nucleotides read TGTGCCAGCAGTCAAGGGGACTGGAGGAAGTATTTT. Its translation is CASSQGDWRKYF.

The CDR3 DNA sequence: TGTGCCAGCAGTGAAGATGGGACGGGCGGAAACACCATATATTTT. This gives the protein CASSEDGTGGNTIYF. The rearrangement uses TRBV6-1 and TRBJ1-3, with D possibly being TRBD1 (5 bases). CDR3 size: 15 residues. V dropped 1 base and J dropped 4 bases, with 11 bases sitting between them. Germline CDR1 reads MNHNS; CDR2 reads SASEGT.

The rearrangement joins TRBV5-1 to TRBJ2-1, with 7 positions matching TRBD2. Germline V lookup: CDR1 SGHRS, CDR2 YFSETQ. The CDR3 length is 15 residues. The junction had 7 bases not matched to a gene; V was cut back by 5 bases and J by 2 bases. CDR3 region: CASRMGLAAYNEQFF. The CDR3 region has the DNA TGCGCCAGCAGAATGGGTCTAGCGGCCTACAATGAGCAGTTCTTC.

The chain has TRBV19 and TRBJ1-1; 7 positions match TRBD1. V shed 2 bases, J shed 4 bases, and the junction held 7 bases outside the gene matches. The CDR3 has 15 amino acids. Germline-derived CDR1 and CDR2 are LNHDA and SQIVND (reference sequence). The CDR3: CASSINRGSPTEAFF. For the CDR3, the DNA is TGTGCCAGTAGTATAAACAGGGGTTCGCCCACTGAAGCTTTCTTT.

J is TRBJ1-5 and V is TRBV27; TRBD1 agrees at 9 bases. The V and J ends lost 5 bases and 7 bases, in that order; junction bases with no gene match: 6. The CDR3 totals 14 residues. CDR1 and CDR2 (germline): MNHEY, SMNVEV (reference sequence). The CDR3 sequence is CASSSDRGYQPQHF. The CDR3 DNA is TGTGCCAGCAGTAGCGACAGGGGGTACCAGCCCCAGCATTTT.

CDR3 residues: CASKLGDNMNTEAFF. CDR3 nucleotides: TGTGCCAGCAAATTGGGGGACAACATGAACACTGAAGCTTTCTTT. The chain carries TRBV6-5 and TRBJ1-1; a possible D gene is TRBD1 (6 bases). The CDR3 length is 15 residues. The ends were cut back, 7 bases at V and 0 bases at J, with 15 bases in the middle. Germline CDR1 is MNHEY and CDR2 is SVGAGI.

CDR3 in amino acids: CASSQSIALTDTQYF. The CDR3 region has the DNA TGCGCCAGCAGCCAAAGTATAGCGCTGACAGATACGCAGTATTTT. The gene calls are TRBV4-1 and TRBJ2-3; D might be TRBD2 (5 bases). CDR1 and CDR2 (germline): MGHRA, YSYEKL. Trimming removed 2 bases at V and 3 bases at J, with 12 bases between. CDR3 size: 15 residues.

The CDR3 sequence: CASHRTGDSPLHF. CDR3 sequence (DNA): TGTGCCAGCCACCGAACAGGGGATTCACCCCTCCACTTT. The chain has TRBV27 and TRBJ1-6, with 7 bases aligning to TRBD1. The length of the CDR3 is 13 residues. Germline V lookup: CDR1 MNHEY, CDR2 SMNVEV (reference sequence). Germline trimming cut 8 bases from V and 8 bases from J; bases unmatched to any gene: 6.

V is TRBV7-9 and J is TRBJ1-2; no firm D call. The V and J ends lost 4 bases and 4 bases respectively, with 16 bases between them. Germline-derived CDR1 and CDR2 are SEHNR and FQNEAQ (reference sequence). The CDR3 runs to 15 residues. DNA for the CDR3: TGTGCCAGCAGCTCATCGACAACGGGCCCCTATGGCTACACCTTC. Its translation is CASSSSTTGPYGYTF. The entire variable domain, with the rest obtained from reference TRBV7-9 and TRBJ1-2, is as follows: DTGVSQNPRHKITKRGQNVTFRCDPISEHNRLYWYRQTLGQGPEFLTYFQNEAQLEKSRLLSDRFSAERPKGSFSTLEIQRTEQGDSAMYLCASSSSTTGPYGYTFGSGTRLTVV.

This clone was seen just once. The chain employs TRBV7-9 and TRBJ1-2; tentatively, D is TRBD1 (6 bases). Germline CDR1 and CDR2: SEHNR and FQNEAQ (reference sequence). Trimming took 4 bases from V and 2 from J, leaving 11 bases between them. CDR3 size: 14 residues. For the CDR3, the DNA is TGTGCCAGCAGCTCCGTAGGGGGAAACTATGGCTACACCTTC. Its translation is CASSSVGGNYGYTF.

The chain recombines TRBV7-3 with TRBJ2-1; 9 nucleotides align to TRBD2. Looked up from germline, CDR1 is SGHTA and CDR2 is FQGTGA. The CDR3 has 16 residues. J gave up 4 bases and V 1 base, and 5 bases lay outside the gene matches. The CDR3: CASSLIASGVYNEQFF. The DNA of the CDR3 is TGTGCCAGCAGCTTAATAGCTAGCGGGGTTTACAATGAGCAGTTCTTC.

This chain links TRBV5-1 with TRBJ2-7; TRBD2 might be the D (6 bases). V lost 0 bases, J lost 6 bases, and 7 bases lay in between. The length of the CDR3 is 12 residues. Germline V gene lookup returns CDR1 SGHRS and CDR2 YFSETQ. CDR3 sequence reads: CASSLEGGEQYF. The CDR3, as DNA: TGCGCCAGCAGCTTGGAGGGAGGCGAGCAGTACTTC.

The gene calls are TRBV5-3 and TRBJ2-3, with D possibly TRBD2 on 5 matching bases. TRBV5-3 is an open reading frame whose function is uncertain. The germline V and J ends were trimmed by 3 bases and 5 bases, with 19 bases remaining between them. This CDR3 contains 16 residues. The CDR3 region is CARSCGCLAFRDTQYF. The CDR3 DNA follows: TGTGCCAGAAGCTGCGGGTGCCTAGCATTTCGAGATACGCAGTATTTT.

The chain is built from TRBV5-1 and TRBJ2-7; D is perhaps TRBD1 (5 bases). Trimming shortened V by 4 bases and J by 7 bases, and 9 bases separated the two germline ends. The germline V gene encodes CDR1 SGHRS and CDR2 YFSETQ. The CDR3 consists of 11 residues. This CDR3 reads CASSLWTEQYF. CDR3 nucleotide sequence: TGCGCCAGCAGCCTTTGGACAGAGCAGTACTTC.